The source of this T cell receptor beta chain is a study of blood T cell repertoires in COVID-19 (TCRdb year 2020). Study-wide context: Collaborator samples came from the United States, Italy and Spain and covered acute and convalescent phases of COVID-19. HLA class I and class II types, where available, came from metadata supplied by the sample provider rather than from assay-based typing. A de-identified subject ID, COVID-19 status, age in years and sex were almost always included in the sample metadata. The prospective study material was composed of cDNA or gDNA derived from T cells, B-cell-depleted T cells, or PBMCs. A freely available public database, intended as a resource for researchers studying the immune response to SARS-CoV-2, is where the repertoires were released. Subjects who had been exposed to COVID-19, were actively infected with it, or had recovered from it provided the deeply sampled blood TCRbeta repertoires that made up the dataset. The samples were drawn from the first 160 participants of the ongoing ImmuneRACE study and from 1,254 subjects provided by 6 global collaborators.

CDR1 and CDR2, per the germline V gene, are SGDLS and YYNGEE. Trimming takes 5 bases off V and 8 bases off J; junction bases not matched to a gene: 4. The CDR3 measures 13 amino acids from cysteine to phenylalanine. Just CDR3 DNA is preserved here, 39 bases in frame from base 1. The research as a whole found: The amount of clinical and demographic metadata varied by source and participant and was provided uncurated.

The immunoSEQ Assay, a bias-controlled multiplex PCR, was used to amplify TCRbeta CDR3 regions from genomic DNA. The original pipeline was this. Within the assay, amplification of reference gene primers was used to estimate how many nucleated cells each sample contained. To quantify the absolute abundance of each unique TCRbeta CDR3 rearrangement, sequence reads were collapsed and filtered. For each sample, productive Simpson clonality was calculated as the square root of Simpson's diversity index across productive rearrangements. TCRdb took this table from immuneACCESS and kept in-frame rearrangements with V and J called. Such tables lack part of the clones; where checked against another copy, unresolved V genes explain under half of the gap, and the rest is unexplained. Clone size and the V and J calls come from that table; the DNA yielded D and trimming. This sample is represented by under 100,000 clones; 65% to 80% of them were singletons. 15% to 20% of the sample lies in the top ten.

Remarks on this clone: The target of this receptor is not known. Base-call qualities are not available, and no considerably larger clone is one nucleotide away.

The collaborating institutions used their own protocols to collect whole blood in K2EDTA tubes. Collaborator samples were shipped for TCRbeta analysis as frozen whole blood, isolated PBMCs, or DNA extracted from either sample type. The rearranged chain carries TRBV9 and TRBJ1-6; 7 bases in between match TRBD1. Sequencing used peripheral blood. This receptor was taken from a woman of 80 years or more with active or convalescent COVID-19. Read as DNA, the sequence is TGTGCCAGCAGGAAAGGGGGCGATTCACCCCTCCACTTT. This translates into CASRKGGDSPLHF.